Presented here are 11 T cell receptor beta chains from one specimen sequenced in a study of identical twins. TCRdb called the 5' RACE reads again in MiXCR, with one record for every CDR3 protein. Counted here are about 660,000 distinct CDR3 sequences, around 8.3% occurring once; the ten biggest clones make up more than 0.75%. The sample also formed part of further work on yellow fever vaccine responses in identical twins.

The sample was PBMCs. The receptors originated from a woman aged 18-29 years in good health.

The rearrangement joins TRBV2 to TRBJ2-3, with D perhaps TRBD1 or TRBD2 (5 bases each). This CDR3 comprises 13 residues. V was shortened by 5 bases and J by 7 bases, with 13 bases between the two germline ends. Per germline, CDR1 SNHLY and CDR2 FYNNEI. CDR3 coding DNA: TGTGCCAGCAGTCGGGACCTGACCAATACGCAGTATTTT. As protein: CASSRDLTNTQYF.

This clonotype was seen a few times. This chain joins TRBV7-2 and TRBJ2-3; TRBD2 matches 9 bases. In germline, CDR1 is SGHTA, CDR2 FQGNSA. The V gene end was trimmed by 0 bases and the J gene end by 5 bases; junction bases not matched to a gene: 3. This CDR3 spans 15 amino acids. The CDR3 loop reads CASSLASGSRDTQYF. CDR3 coding DNA: TGTGCCAGCAGCTTAGCTAGCGGGAGTAGAGATACGCAGTATTTT. The variable domain in full, completed from reference TRBV7-2 and TRBJ2-3, reads GAGVSQSPSNKVTEKGKDVELRCDPISGHTALYWYRQSLGQGLEFLIYFQGNSAPDKSGLPSDRFSAERTGGSVSTLTIQRTQQEDSAVYLCASSLASGSRDTQYFGPGTRLTVL.

The J gene is TRBJ2-5, the V gene TRBV20-1, with TRBD2 matching 10 bases. This CDR3 is 15 amino acids long. Germline lookup yields CDR1 DFQATT and CDR2 SNEGSKA (reference sequence). V was clipped by 4 bases and J by 6 bases; unmatched bases: 11. DNA for the CDR3: TGCAGTGCTATGATTCCGGGACTAGCGTTAAAGACCCAGTACTTC. Its protein is CSAMIPGLALKTQYF.

The chain uses TRBV2 and TRBJ2-5; tentatively, D is TRBD1 (5 bases). V gave up 6 bases and J gave up 0 bases, with 11 bases separating them. This CDR3 region has 14 residues. From germline, CDR1 is SNHLY and CDR2 FYNNEI. CDR3 residues: CASRTVGYQETQYF. The CDR3 coding sequence is TGTGCCAGCAGGACAGTGGGGTACCAAGAGACCCAGTACTTC.

This chain connects TRBV9 to TRBJ2-5; 7 bases agree with TRBD1. Trimming took 1 base from V and 0 from J; bases not matched to a gene: 6. This CDR3 is 16 amino acids long. The V gene's germline CDR1 is SGDLS and CDR2 YYNGEE. The CDR3 nucleotides are TGTGCCAGCAGCGTAAGTGACAGGGATTACCAAGAGACCCAGTACTTC. Encoded protein: CASSVSDRDYQETQYF.

The chain has TRBV29-1 and TRBJ2-3, with 9 bases that match TRBD1. The trim removed 8 bases at V and 3 bases at J, leaving 9 bases unmatched. Germline V CDR1 and CDR2: SQVTM, ANQGSEA. This CDR3 contains 14 residues. The CDR3 protein is CSTPSGTGTDTQYF. The CDR3 bases are TGCAGCACTCCTTCCGGGACAGGGACAGATACGCAGTATTTT.

This rearrangement joins TRBV4-2 to TRBJ1-1; weak D call: TRBD1 (5 bases). CDR3 length: 15 residues. V was cut by 1 base and J by 1 base, with 10 bases left in between. Germline CDR1 and CDR2: LGHNA and YNFKEQ. In DNA, the CDR3 is TGTGCCAGCAGCCAAGCCGGGGGTTGGAACACTGAAGCTTTCTTT. As protein: CASSQAGGWNTEAFF.

This clonotype has just a few counts. DNA of the CDR3: TGTGCCAGCAGTTACGGGACAGCCCCAGAGACCCAGTACTTC. Amino acid sequence: CASSYGTAPETQYF. V gene TRBV6-2 or TRBV6-3 combines with J gene TRBJ2-5, with 7 bases lining up with TRBD1. This CDR3 contains 14 residues. Germline CDR1 reads MNHEY; CDR2 reads SVGEGT. V trimming: 2 bases; J trimming: 4 bases; junction bases outside the gene matches: 4.

DNA of the CDR3: TGTGCCAGCAGTTACAGAGGGGACTCCTACGAGCAGTACTTC. Its translation is CASSYRGDSYEQYF. The V and J genes are TRBV6-5 and TRBJ2-7; D possibly uses TRBD1 or TRBD2 (5 bases each). This CDR3 is 14 amino acids long. CDR1 MNHEY and CDR2 SVGAGI come from the germline V gene. With 2 bases removed from V and 0 bases from J, the gap between germline ends came to 8 bases.

This clonotype was picked up a small number of times. The rearrangement joins TRBV29-1 to TRBJ2-5; D remains unclear. Trimming shortened V by 4 bases and J by 5 bases, and 11 bases separated the two germline ends. CDR1 is SQVTM, CDR2 ANQGSEA, per germline. CDR3 length equals 12 residues. CDR3 bases: TGCAGCGTTGCGCCATCTGGGGAGACCCAGTACTTC. Amino acid sequence: CSVAPSGETQYF. Drawing the rest from reference TRBV29-1 and TRBJ2-5, the complete variable domain is SAVISQKPSRDICQRGTSLTIQCQVDSQVTMMFWYRQQPGQSLTLIATANQGSEATYESGFVIDKFPISRPNLTFSTLTVSNMSPEDSSIYLCSVAPSGETQYFGPGTRLLVL.

This clonotype was observed a few times. The rearrangement joins TRBV7-9 to TRBJ2-5, with D unclear. Trimming removed 5 bases at V and 5 bases at J, with 18 bases between. CDR3 length: 15 residues. Germline V gene sequence: CDR1 SEHNR, CDR2 FQNEAQ (reference sequence). DNA of the CDR3: TGTGCCAGCAGCGAGGAGACGGGCCACCGGGAGACCCAGTACTTC. Encoded protein: CASSEETGHRETQYF.